A single sample is the source of the 15 T cell receptor beta chains below, sequenced in a study of T cells after yellow fever vaccination. Each CDR3 protein gets one entry after TCRdb re-called the 5' RACE reads with MiXCR. This sample has some 560,000 distinct CDR3 sequences; roughly a sixth occur once, and the top ten carry around a sixth. The material sequenced was PBMCs, taken roughly 5 days after the first yellow fever vaccination. The receptors stem from a young man who received the YFV17D yellow fever vaccine.

V is TRBV4-1 and J is TRBJ2-2; a weak D match, TRBD2 (6 bases). Germline values: CDR1 MGHRA, CDR2 YSYEKL. V lost 4 bases to trimming and J lost 6 bases, with 15 bases between them. The CDR3 length is 15 residues. CDR3 nucleotide sequence: TGCGCCAGCAGCCGAATTGGGGGAGGATCCGGGGAGCTGTTTTTT. The encoded protein is CASSRIGGGSGELFF.

Note on this clonotype: A read error may explain this, as a much larger clone is one base away. This rearrangement joins TRBV7-2 to TRBJ1-5, with a possible D match to TRBD1 (5 bases). The CDR3 sequence is 14 residues long. Germline CDR1 is SGHTA and CDR2 is FQGNSA. The CDR3 here is CAISFDSSNQPQHF. CDR3 coding DNA: TGTGCCATCAGCTTTGACAGTAGCAATCAGCCCCAGCATTTT.

This clonotype was detected a few times. The J gene is TRBJ2-3, the V gene TRBV12-3 or TRBV12-4; 11 bases fit TRBD2. J lost 12 bases, V lost 5 bases, and 13 bases had no gene match. The CDR3 length is 15 residues. The CDR3 DNA reads as TGTGCCAGCAGTCCTCTAGCGGGGGGTGCTGTTATCCAGTATTTT. Protein: CASSPLAGGAVIQYF.

Ten or more counts support this clonotype. The rearrangement links TRBV6-2 or TRBV6-3 to TRBJ2-2; D call uncertain. Germline assignment: CDR1 MNHEY and CDR2 SVGEGT. CDR3 length: 13 amino acids. V dropped 4 bases and J dropped 7 bases, with 10 bases sitting between them. The CDR3 region is CASSSLFGGELFF. The CDR3 nucleotides are TGTGCCAGCAGTTCCCTCTTCGGCGGGGAGCTGTTTTTT.

CDR3 nucleotides: TGTGCCAGCAGGGGGGCTCCCCTAGATACGCAGTATTTT. Residues: CASRGAPLDTQYF. The rearrangement uses TRBV7-9 and TRBJ2-3; TRBD1 might be the D (6 bases). Trimming took 6 bases from V and 5 from J, leaving 12 bases between them. The germline CDR1 and CDR2 sequences are SEHNR and FQNEAQ (reference sequence). The CDR3 length is 13 residues.

The gene calls are TRBV5-1 and TRBJ1-3; TRBD1 is a possible D gene (5 bases). V was trimmed by 4 bases and J by 0 bases, leaving 17 bases between them. CDR1 SGHRS and CDR2 YFSETQ come from the germline V gene. There are 17 residues in the CDR3. The CDR3 nucleotides read TGCGCCAGCAGCCTACAGGATTGGGGTCACTCTGGAAACACCATATATTTT. It specifies CASSLQDWGHSGNTIYF. The whole variable domain, filled in from reference TRBV5-1 and TRBJ1-3, reads KAGVTQTPRYLIKTRGQQVTLSCSPISGHRSVSWYQQTPGQGLQFLFEYFSETQRNKGNFPGRFSGRQFSNSRSEMNVSTLELGDSALYLCASSLQDWGHSGNTIYFGEGSWLTVV.

V is TRBV5-4 and J is TRBJ2-7; tentative D call: TRBD1 (6 bases). Germline assignment: CDR1 SGHNT and CDR2 YYREEE (reference sequence). The CDR3 runs 16 residues. The V gene lost 5 bases and the J gene lost 3 bases, with 21 bases spanning the gap. The CDR3 here is CASSYDPGQNGYEQYF. The CDR3, as DNA: TGTGCCAGCAGTTATGACCCGGGACAAAATGGCTACGAGCAGTACTTC. The full variable domain, with the rest looked up from reference TRBV5-4 and TRBJ2-7, is ETGVTQSPTHLIKTRGQQVTLRCSSQSGHNTVSWYQQALGQGPQFIFQYYREEENGRGNFPPRFSGLQFPNYSSELNVNALELDDSALYLCASSYDPGQNGYEQYFGPGTRLTVT.

The chain employs TRBV6-1 and TRBJ2-7, with 9 nucleotides matching TRBD1. V lost 6 bases to trimming and J lost 6 bases; unmatched junction nucleotides: 9. This CDR3 contains 14 residues. Germline-derived CDR1 and CDR2 are MNHNS and SASEGT. The CDR3 sequence: CASSPGQGFSEQYF. In DNA form, the CDR3 reads TGTGCCAGCAGCCCGGGACAGGGTTTTTCCGAGCAGTACTTC.

The chain couples TRBV27 to TRBJ2-1; possible D gene TRBD1, 6 bases. This CDR3 has 13 residues. From germline, CDR1 is MNHEY and CDR2 SMNVEV (reference sequence). Deletions cut 6 bases from V and 7 bases from J, with 13 bases between. This CDR3 is CASSFYTGNEQFF. CDR3 DNA: TGTGCCAGCAGCTTTTATACAGGGAATGAGCAGTTCTTC.

The V call is TRBV11-1, the J call TRBJ2-5; 10 nucleotides line up with TRBD2. There are 18 residues in the CDR3. Germline lookup yields CDR1 SGHAT and CDR2 FQDESV (reference sequence). V trimming: 5 bases; J trimming: 0 bases; junction bases outside the gene matches: 12. The CDR3 DNA reads TGTGCCAGCAGCCCCACACCCCCTAGCGGGAGAAACCAAGAGACCCAGTACTTC. It yields the protein CASSPTPPSGRNQETQYF.

This clonotype has just a few counts. The chain carries TRBV4-2 and TRBJ2-3; 9 positions match TRBD2. V shed 5 bases and J 3 bases; nucleotides not matched to a gene: 6. CDR3 length: 15 amino acids. CDR1 LGHNA and CDR2 YNFKEQ come from the germline V gene. The CDR3 sequence: CASSEAGGRTDTQYF. CDR3 in DNA: TGTGCCAGCAGCGAAGCGGGGGGCAGAACAGATACGCAGTATTTT.

This clonotype turned up a few times. The chain employs TRBV20-1 and TRBJ2-3; TRBD1 matches 8 bases. From germline, CDR1 is DFQATT and CDR2 SNEGSKA (reference sequence). The CDR3 spans 18 residues. The ends lost 7 bases at V and 0 bases at J; junction bases unmatched: 18. The CDR3 bases are TGCAGTGTTCCTCGACCTCTCGGGACAGGCCGAAGCACAGATACGCAGTATTTT. It yields the protein CSVPRPLGTGRSTDTQYF.

The V gene is TRBV5-1, the J gene TRBJ2-3; 9 bases are shared with TRBD2. The J segment lost 8 bases and the V segment lost 1 base, leaving 8 bases of the junction unmatched. CDR1 is SGHRS and CDR2 is YFSETQ in the germline V gene. CDR3 length: 15 residues. DNA for the CDR3: TGCGCCAGCAGCTTGCTGGCGGGGGGGCCAGGTACGCAGTATTTT. Residues: CASSLLAGGPGTQYF.

This clonotype appeared a few times. This rearrangement joins TRBV5-4 to TRBJ2-3; no definite D call. V lost 5 bases, J lost 1 base, and 14 bases lay in between. Looked up from germline, CDR1 is SGHNT and CDR2 is YYREEE (reference sequence). This CDR3 has 15 amino acids. The CDR3 DNA sequence: TGTGCCAGCAGTCCCGCAGGCTCACGCACAGATACGCAGTATTTT. It is translated as CASSPAGSRTDTQYF.

Comments on this clonotype: Just one base apart from a much larger clone, this may be a read error. The CDR3 protein is CASSSGLADETQYF. CDR3 DNA: TGTGCCAGCAGCTCGGGACTAGCGGATGAGACCCAGTACTTC. V gene TRBV5-6 combines with J gene TRBJ2-5; 11 bases match TRBD2. With 3 bases clipped from V and 5 bases from J, the junction kept 3 bases outside the gene matches. CDR1 and CDR2 from the germline V gene are SGHDT and YYEEEE. This CDR3 is built from 14 residues.